Shown below are 32 T cell receptor beta chains from a single sample sequenced in a study of T cell responses to AZD1222 COVID-19 vaccine. Here immunoSEQ multiplex PCR was the method, and the copy in TCRdb shows in-frame clones only, minus some. The sample has around 100,000 clones, about nine tenths seen once; the top ten hold about 1.8%. This specimen was peripheral blood, taken on day 0 of AZD1222 vaccination. These TCRs come from an adult in good health.

The chain couples TRBV11-2 to TRBJ2-3, with a possible D match to TRBD2 (5 bases). This CDR3 region has 16 residues. Trimming left V 5 bases short and J 3 bases short, with 18 bases between. Germline CDR1 is SGHAT and CDR2 is FQNNGV. CDR3 region: CASSLRLSSGTDTQYF. In DNA, the CDR3 is TGTGCCAGCAGCCTCCGACTCAGTTCGGGGACAGATACGCAGTATTTT.

The chain has TRBV30 and TRBJ1-4; 7 nucleotides match TRBD1. Germline lookup yields CDR1 GTSNPN and CDR2 SVGIG (reference sequence). Trimming cost V 8 bases and J 8 bases; bases outside gene matches: 14. This CDR3 contains 14 residues. CDR3 nucleotides: TGTGCCGATAGACCGACAGGGCGTGGAGAAAAACTGTTTTTT. It encodes CADRPTGRGEKLFF.

This chain connects TRBV5-5 to TRBJ2-7; the match to TRBD1 covers 9 bases. The length of the CDR3 is 15 residues. Losses at the gene ends were 3 bases for V and 5 bases for J; bases not matched to a gene: 9. Germline CDR1 reads SGHKS; CDR2 reads YYEKEE (reference sequence). CDR3 sequence (DNA): TGTGCCAGCAGCTCATCTGGGACAGGGCTAAACGAGCAGTACTTC. Translation: CASSSSGTGLNEQYF.

This chain joins TRBV6-6 and TRBJ1-1; 7 bases map to TRBD1. Germline V gene data show CDR1 as MNHNY and CDR2 as SVGAGI (reference sequence). The CDR3 is 15 amino acids. J was trimmed by 4 bases and V by 4 bases; bases with no gene match: 9. CDR3 sequence reads: CASSSPTGLRTEAFF. Here the CDR3 DNA reads TGTGCCAGCAGTTCCCCGACAGGGTTACGCACTGAAGCTTTCTTT.

This chain links TRBV7-8 with TRBJ1-6, with a weak D call TRBD1 (5 bases). V gave up 5 bases and J gave up 10 bases, with 12 bases separating them. The CDR3 has 13 amino acids. CDR1 is SGHVS and CDR2 is FQNEAQ in the germline V gene. The CDR3 DNA reads TGTGCCAGCAGCCAATCCGGGGCGTCACCCCTCCACTTT. This gives the protein CASSQSGASPLHF.

V and J are TRBV28 and TRBJ1-5; 7 positions match TRBD1. This CDR3 has 15 residues. Germline trimming cut 4 bases from V and 0 bases from J; bases unmatched to any gene: 3. CDR1 is MDHEN, CDR2 SYDVKM, per germline. DNA for the CDR3: TGTGCCAGCAGTTCACAGGGGACTAGCAATCAGCCCCAGCATTTT. Translating gives CASSSQGTSNQPQHF.

The gene calls are TRBV19 and TRBJ1-2; D gene ambiguous. Germline CDR1 reads LNHDA; CDR2 reads SQIVND (reference sequence). V shed 4 bases and J shed 7 bases, with 10 bases lying between them. This CDR3 has 12 amino acids. The CDR3, as DNA: TGTGCCAGTAGTAGGTGGCGGAGTGGCTACACCTTC. It translates to CASSRWRSGYTF.

The chain has TRBV2 and TRBJ1-5; possible D gene TRBD1, 5 bases. Germline V lookup: CDR1 SNHLY, CDR2 FYNNEI. V was cut by 2 bases and J by 2 bases, with 10 bases left in between. This CDR3 is built from 15 residues. CDR3 DNA: TGTGCCAGCAGTGAACGTGTGGGGGGCAATCAGCCCCAGCATTTT. Residues: CASSERVGGNQPQHF.

This sequence joins TRBV5-6 and TRBJ1-5; TRBD1 aligns across 8 bases. Germline V CDR1 and CDR2: SGHDT, YYEEEE. This CDR3 contains 15 residues. V lost 2 bases, J lost 4 bases, and 5 bases stayed unmatched. CDR3 amino acids: CASSFGQGLNQPQHF. The CDR3 DNA follows: TGTGCCAGCAGCTTTGGACAGGGACTTAATCAGCCCCAGCATTTT. The entire variable domain, with the rest obtained from reference TRBV5-6 and TRBJ1-5, is as follows: DAGVTQSPTHLIKTRGQQVTLRCSPKSGHDTVSWYQQALGQGPQFIFQYYEEEERQRGNFPDRFSGHQFPNYSSELNVNALLLGDSALYLCASSFGQGLNQPQHFGDGTRLSIL.

The chain couples TRBV7-8 to TRBJ2-7, with 7 nucleotides matching TRBD1. Germline CDR1 and CDR2: SGHVS and FQNEAQ. Unmatched junction bases numbered 9, after V lost 1 base and J lost 3 bases. This CDR3 is 16 amino acids long. The CDR3 nucleotides are TGTGCCAGCAGCTTAGAGTCCGGTTCAGGGGGCTACGAGCAGTACTTC. As protein: CASSLESGSGGYEQYF.

The rearrangement uses TRBV7-2 and TRBJ2-5; no clear D gene. The CDR3 covers 15 residues. Germline V gene lookup returns CDR1 SGHTA and CDR2 FQGNSA. The V end was cut by 2 bases, the J end by 3 bases, with 13 bases between. The CDR3 bases are TGTGCCAGCAGCTTATATTTAGGGTCCAAAGAGACCCAGTACTTC. This translates into CASSLYLGSKETQYF.

The chain combines TRBV28 with TRBJ1-5, with 7 bases matching TRBD1. CDR1 and CDR2 from the germline V gene are MDHEN and SYDVKM. Unmatched junction bases numbered 7, after V lost 5 bases and J lost 6 bases. The CDR3 length is 14 residues. DNA of the CDR3: TGTGCCAGCAGTATCCCGGGACAGTCTCAGCCCCAGCATTTT. Amino acids: CASSIPGQSQPQHF.

This chain connects TRBV18 to TRBJ2-2; possibly TRBD2 for D (6 bases). V lost 3 bases, J lost 1 base, and 12 bases lay in between. The germline V gene encodes CDR1 KGHSH and CDR2 LQKENI. The CDR3 consists of 16 residues. The CDR3: CASSPKTRGNTGELFF. CDR3 sequence (DNA): TGTGCCAGCTCACCGAAGACTAGGGGGAACACCGGGGAGCTGTTTTTT. Looking up the rest from reference TRBV18 and TRBJ2-2 gives the full variable domain: NAGVMQNPRHLVRRRGQEARLRCSPMKGHSHVYWYRQLPEEGLKFMVYLQKENIIDESGMPKERFSAEFPKEGPSILRIQQVVRGDSAAYFCASSPKTRGNTGELFFGEGSRLTVL.

The chain carries TRBV5-4 and TRBJ2-1, with 7 bases aligning to TRBD2. CDR1 and CDR2 from the germline V gene are SGHNT and YYREEE (reference sequence). The CDR3 is 17 residues long. Trimming removed 4 bases from V and 0 bases from J; junction bases left unmatched: 10. CDR3 protein: CASSLYRTRSSYNEQFF. The CDR3 DNA reads TGTGCCAGCAGCCTCTATCGGACTAGGAGCTCCTACAATGAGCAGTTCTTC.

J is TRBJ2-1 and V is TRBV10-1, with TRBD2 matching over 10 bases. The germline gives CDR1 WNHNN, CDR2 SYGVQD (reference sequence). J lost 7 bases, V lost 6 bases, and 9 bases had no gene match. The CDR3 has 15 amino acids. As DNA, the CDR3 is TGCGCCAGCAGCGCCGGGACTAGCGTAGGAAATGAGCAGTTCTTC. Translation gives CASSAGTSVGNEQFF.

Only a few counts were recorded for this clone. The J gene is TRBJ2-7, the V gene TRBV6-6; 8 bases fit TRBD1. CDR1 is MNHNY and CDR2 is SVGAGI in the germline V gene (reference sequence). Trimming cost V 5 bases and J 6 bases; bases outside gene matches: 3. There are 12 residues in the CDR3. Here the CDR3 reads CASSRTGSEQYF. The CDR3 nucleotides are TGTGCCAGCAGTCGGACAGGGAGCGAGCAGTACTTC.

This chain connects TRBV5-1 to TRBJ2-2, with a weak D call TRBD2 (6 bases). The germline V gene has CDR1 SGHRS and CDR2 YFSETQ. The CDR3 sequence is 15 residues long. V was clipped by 3 bases and J by 3 bases, with 12 bases between them. The CDR3 region is CASSSEGLYTGELFF. CDR3 coding DNA: TGCGCCAGCAGCTCCGAGGGACTTTACACCGGGGAGCTGTTTTTT.

The chain combines TRBV15 with TRBJ2-5; D perhaps matches TRBD2 (5 bases). Germline CDR1 LNHNV, CDR2 YYDKDF (reference sequence). Trimming took 5 bases from V and 4 from J, leaving 11 bases between them. CDR3 length: 13 amino acids. This CDR3 reads CATSPSLGETQYF. The CDR3 DNA reads as TGTGCCACCAGCCCTAGCCTTGGAGAGACCCAGTACTTC.

The genes are TRBV5-1 and TRBJ2-5; no reliable D call. The CDR3 sequence is 14 residues long. Trimming cost V 2 bases and J 1 base, with 9 bases left between them. Germline V lookup: CDR1 SGHRS, CDR2 YFSETQ. The CDR3 loop is CASSFERRQETQYF. The DNA of the CDR3 is TGCGCCAGCAGCTTTGAAAGACGCCAAGAGACCCAGTACTTC.

This chain links TRBV18 with TRBJ1-5; D is undetermined. Looked up from germline, CDR1 is KGHSH and CDR2 is LQKENI. The V and J ends lost 4 bases and 6 bases respectively, with 16 bases between them. This CDR3 is 15 amino acids long. The CDR3 sequence: CASSRFDGRGQPQHF. The CDR3 DNA is TGTGCCAGCTCACGATTCGACGGCCGGGGTCAGCCCCAGCATTTT. Supplemented by reference TRBV18 and TRBJ1-5, the full variable domain reads NAGVMQNPRHLVRRRGQEARLRCSPMKGHSHVYWYRQLPEEGLKFMVYLQKENIIDESGMPKERFSAEFPKEGPSILRIQQVVRGDSAAYFCASSRFDGRGQPQHFGDGTRLSIL.

The V call is TRBV2, the J call TRBJ1-1; the D is unclear. In germline, CDR1 is SNHLY, CDR2 FYNNEI. V was cut by 5 bases and J by 2 bases, with 9 bases left in between. The CDR3 totals 13 residues. The CDR3 coding sequence is TGTGCCAGCAGTCTGCGAGGAAACACTGAAGCTTTCTTT. Translation: CASSLRGNTEAFF.

The sample holds a few counts of this clone. The chain has TRBV7-9 and TRBJ2-7, with D hard to call. Trimming pared 5 bases from V and 6 bases from J, leaving 11 bases between. Germline V gene data show CDR1 as SEHNR and CDR2 as FQNEAQ (reference sequence). The CDR3 length is 12 residues. The DNA for the CDR3 is TGTGCCAGCAGCCGTACGGAGACCGAGCAGTACTTC. Translating gives CASSRTETEQYF.

The J gene is TRBJ2-7, the V gene TRBV18, with 10 nucleotides matching TRBD2. The junction had 9 bases not matched to a gene; V was cut back by 5 bases and J by 2 bases. The CDR3 totals 16 residues. The germline V gene encodes CDR1 KGHSH and CDR2 LQKENI. The CDR3 sequence: CASSAGNSGRPYEQYF. The CDR3 DNA is TGTGCCAGCTCAGCGGGGAATAGCGGGAGGCCCTACGAGCAGTACTTC.

The chain joins TRBV5-4 to TRBJ2-1, with a weak D call TRBD2 (6 bases). Germline assignment: CDR1 SGHNT and CDR2 YYREEE (reference sequence). Between the trimmed V and J ends, which lost 4 bases and 6 bases, there was a span of 11 bases. The CDR3 sequence is 13 residues long. In DNA form, the CDR3 reads TGTGCCAGCAGCCATCGGGACTTCAATGAGCAGTTCTTC. Protein: CASSHRDFNEQFF.

The chain couples TRBV10-3 to TRBJ2-4; 15 bases fit TRBD2. Germline V gene lookup returns CDR1 ENHRY and CDR2 SYGVKD. Trimming at V came to 3 bases and at J to 3 bases, leaving 9 bases not matched to a gene. This CDR3 region has 19 residues. The CDR3, as DNA: TGTGCCATCAGTGATGGACTAGCGGGAGGGCCTCGGGACAAAAACATTCAGTACTTC. Translated, it gives CAISDGLAGGPRDKNIQYF.

The chain couples TRBV30 to TRBJ1-5; D might be TRBD1 (6 bases). This CDR3 has 14 amino acids. From germline, CDR1 is GTSNPN and CDR2 SVGIG (reference sequence). V lost 1 base to trimming and J lost 3 bases, with 10 bases between them. The CDR3 DNA reads as TGTGCCTGGAGTGGGGCAGGGGCCAATCAGCCCCAGCATTTT. It is translated as CAWSGAGANQPQHF.

The chain recombines TRBV6-5 with TRBJ1-6; D is possibly TRBD1 (6 bases). Germline assignment: CDR1 MNHEY and CDR2 SVGAGI. The CDR3 has 15 amino acids. With 5 bases removed from V and 10 bases from J, the gap between germline ends came to 18 bases. CDR3 nucleotides: TGTGCCAGCAGTCCCAATTTGGACAGTGGATCACCCCTCCACTTT. Protein sequence: CASSPNLDSGSPLHF.

This chain joins TRBV5-1 and TRBJ2-7; the match to TRBD1 covers 11 bases. Germline V CDR1 and CDR2: SGHRS, YFSETQ. The CDR3 covers 16 residues. With 4 bases clipped from V and 6 bases from J, the junction kept 12 bases outside the gene matches. Here the CDR3 reads CASSTWTGGAVSEQYF. The CDR3 nucleotides are TGCGCCAGCAGCACTTGGACAGGGGGCGCGGTGAGCGAGCAGTACTTC. The variable domain in full, with the rest retrieved from reference TRBV5-1 and TRBJ2-7, is KAGVTQTPRYLIKTRGQQVTLSCSPISGHRSVSWYQQTPGQGLQFLFEYFSETQRNKGNFPGRFSGRQFSNSRSEMNVSTLELGDSALYLCASSTWTGGAVSEQYFGPGTRLTVT.

The chain couples TRBV11-2 to TRBJ1-6; no reliable D call. With 6 bases removed from V and 5 bases from J, the gap between germline ends came to 20 bases. Germline-derived CDR1 and CDR2 are SGHAT and FQNNGV. This CDR3 has 17 residues. The chain's CDR3 is CASSRMGWPGDNSPLHF. CDR3 bases: TGTGCCAGCAGTCGGATGGGATGGCCAGGCGATAATTCACCCCTCCACTTT.

This clone has a handful of counts. The rearrangement links TRBV27 to TRBJ2-2; D gene ambiguous. Germline V lookup: CDR1 MNHEY, CDR2 SMNVEV (reference sequence). The ends were cut back, 5 bases at V and 8 bases at J, with 3 bases in the middle. This CDR3 region has 10 residues. The CDR3 coding sequence is TGTGCCAGCAGTCCAGGGGAGCTGTTTTTT. This encodes CASSPGELFF.

V usage is TRBV13 and J usage is TRBJ2-5; D perhaps matches TRBD1 (5 bases). V lost 3 bases and J 2 bases, leaving 13 bases between the germline ends. CDR3 length: 15 amino acids. Per the germline V gene, CDR1 is PRHDT and CDR2 is FYEKMQ (reference sequence). CDR3 sequence (DNA): TGTGCCAGCAGCTTGCCCTTAGGGGTACAAGAGACCCAGTACTTC. Its translation is CASSLPLGVQETQYF.

This chain joins TRBV7-2 and TRBJ1-5; 9 positions match TRBD1. V gave up 4 bases and J gave up 3 bases; unmatched junction bases: 7. The CDR3 runs to 16 residues. Germline CDR1 is SGHTA and CDR2 is FQGNSA. CDR3 loop: CASSSRTGAVNQPQHF. The CDR3 nucleotides are TGTGCCAGCAGCTCCCGGACAGGGGCCGTCAATCAGCCCCAGCATTTT. Using reference TRBV7-2 and TRBJ1-5 for the parts outside the CDR3, the full variable domain is GAGVSQSPSNKVTEKGKDVELRCDPISGHTALYWYRQSLGQGLEFLIYFQGNSAPDKSGLPSDRFSAERTGGSVSTLTIQRTQQEDSAVYLCASSSRTGAVNQPQHFGDGTRLSIL.